Listed below are T cell receptor beta chains from one sample, sequenced in a study of CD8 T cells in ankylosing spondylitis. Via MiXCR, TCRdb re-called the 5' RACE reads, giving one row per CDR3 protein. The sample lists around 180,000 distinct CDR3 sequences, approximately 18% occurring once. The sequenced sample was blood, either unsorted or a sorted T cell fraction (not recorded which). These receptors were collected from a male donor aged 5 to 29 with ankylosing spondylitis or in good health (not recorded which). CDR3s include the opening cysteine and the closing phenylalanine or tryptophan. Each record gives: V gene, D gene, clone size, J gene, CDR3 DNA, CDR3 protein. The D gene is left open where the match is weak. For some rows the clone size is stated as once, few or many, or as a class when expanded; others skip it.

v_call: TRBV29-1; d_call: -; clone_size: many; j_call: TRBJ2-1; cdr3_nt: TGCAGCGCCCTAGCCTCCTGGGACAATGAGCAGTTCTTC; cdr3_aa: CSALASWDNEQFF
v_call: TRBV27; d_call: TRBD2; clone_size: -; j_call: TRBJ2-1; cdr3_nt: TGTGCCAGCAGGAGGGGACTAGCGGGTACGAGCTCCTACAATGAGCAGTTCTTC; cdr3_aa: CASRRGLAGTSSYNEQFF
v_call: TRBV20-1; d_call: -; clone_size: many; j_call: TRBJ1-5; cdr3_nt: TGCAGTGCTAGAGAGAAGAAAGCCCAGCATTTT; cdr3_aa: CSAREKKAQHF
v_call: TRBV6-2/TRBV6-3; d_call: TRBD2; clone_size: many; j_call: TRBJ2-5; cdr3_nt: TGTGCCAGCAGTCCGACTAGCCGTCAAGAGACCCAGTACTTC; cdr3_aa: CASSPTSRQETQYF
v_call: TRBV20-1; d_call: -; clone_size: many; j_call: TRBJ2-1; cdr3_nt: TGCAGTGCTAGTGGGGCTACTCACAATGAGCAGTTCTTC; cdr3_aa: CSASGATHNEQFF
v_call: TRBV30; d_call: TRBD2; clone_size: many; j_call: TRBJ2-7; cdr3_nt: TGTGCCTGGTCCGTGACTAGCGGGAGCGAGCAGTACTTC; cdr3_aa: CAWSVTSGSEQYF
v_call: TRBV29-1; d_call: TRBD1; clone_size: many; j_call: TRBJ2-6; cdr3_nt: TGCAGCGTTGAAGATACCCATTGGACAGGGCTCTCTGGGGCCAACGTCCTGACTTTC; cdr3_aa: CSVEDTHWTGLSGANVLTF
v_call: TRBV20-1; d_call: TRBD2; clone_size: many; j_call: TRBJ2-1; cdr3_nt: TGCAGTGCTAGAGTGAGCGGGAGGCTCAATGAGCAGTTCTTC; cdr3_aa: CSARVSGRLNEQFF
v_call: TRBV7-8; d_call: -; clone_size: many; j_call: TRBJ2-4; cdr3_nt: TGTGCCAGCAGCTTAGAAAAGGGCAGGGGAAACATTCAGTACTTC; cdr3_aa: CASSLEKGRGNIQYF
v_call: TRBV6-6; d_call: TRBD1; clone_size: few; j_call: TRBJ2-3; cdr3_nt: TGTGCCAGCAGGGGACAGTCAGGGAGCACAGATACGCAGTATTTT; cdr3_aa: CASRGQSGSTDTQYF
v_call: TRBV6-2/TRBV6-3; d_call: -; clone_size: -; j_call: TRBJ2-1; cdr3_nt: TGTGCCAGCAGTTACGGGAAGCGCTCCTACAATGAGCAGTTCTTC; cdr3_aa: CASSYGKRSYNEQFF
v_call: TRBV30; d_call: -; clone_size: many; j_call: TRBJ2-3; cdr3_nt: TGTGCCTGGACAACAGGGTTAGCAGATACGCAGTATTTT; cdr3_aa: CAWTTGLADTQYF
v_call: TRBV12-3/TRBV12-4; d_call: -; clone_size: many; j_call: TRBJ1-5; cdr3_nt: TGTGCCAGCACGTCGGGCAATCAGCCCCAGCATTTT; cdr3_aa: CASTSGNQPQHF
v_call: TRBV20-1; d_call: TRBD2; clone_size: many; j_call: TRBJ2-3; cdr3_nt: TGCAGTGCGCGGACTAGCGGGAGCAGTCTAGTCACAGATACGCAGTATTTT; cdr3_aa: CSARTSGSSLVTDTQYF
v_call: TRBV19; d_call: TRBD1; clone_size: many; j_call: TRBJ2-1; cdr3_nt: TGTGCCAGTAGTATATCGGACAGGGGATGGGTACAGAGCTCCTACAATGAGCAGTTCTTC; cdr3_aa: CASSISDRGWVQSSYNEQFF
v_call: TRBV20-1; d_call: -; clone_size: -; j_call: TRBJ2-1; cdr3_nt: TGCAGTGCTTCCGACTTATCCTCCTACAATGAGCAGTTCTTC; cdr3_aa: CSASDLSSYNEQFF
v_call: TRBV7-9; d_call: TRBD2; clone_size: -; j_call: TRBJ2-1; cdr3_nt: TGTGCCAGCAGCTTAGCGGGAGGGCCTAGGGATGAGCAGTTCTTC; cdr3_aa: CASSLAGGPRDEQFF
v_call: TRBV21-1; d_call: -; clone_size: few; j_call: TRBJ2-7; cdr3_nt: TGTGCCAGGGAGCGCTATAGCGGTAGCTCCTACGAGCAGTACTTC; cdr3_aa: CARERYSGSSYEQYF
v_call: TRBV9; d_call: -; clone_size: many; j_call: TRBJ2-1; cdr3_nt: TGTGCCAGCAGCATTCAAGGGCCGAATGAGCAGTTCTTC; cdr3_aa: CASSIQGPNEQFF
v_call: TRBV12-3/TRBV12-4; d_call: TRBD1; clone_size: many; j_call: TRBJ2-1; cdr3_nt: TGTGCCAGCAGTGCCCGGGACAGGGGGGGAAATGAGCAGTTCTTC; cdr3_aa: CASSARDRGGNEQFF